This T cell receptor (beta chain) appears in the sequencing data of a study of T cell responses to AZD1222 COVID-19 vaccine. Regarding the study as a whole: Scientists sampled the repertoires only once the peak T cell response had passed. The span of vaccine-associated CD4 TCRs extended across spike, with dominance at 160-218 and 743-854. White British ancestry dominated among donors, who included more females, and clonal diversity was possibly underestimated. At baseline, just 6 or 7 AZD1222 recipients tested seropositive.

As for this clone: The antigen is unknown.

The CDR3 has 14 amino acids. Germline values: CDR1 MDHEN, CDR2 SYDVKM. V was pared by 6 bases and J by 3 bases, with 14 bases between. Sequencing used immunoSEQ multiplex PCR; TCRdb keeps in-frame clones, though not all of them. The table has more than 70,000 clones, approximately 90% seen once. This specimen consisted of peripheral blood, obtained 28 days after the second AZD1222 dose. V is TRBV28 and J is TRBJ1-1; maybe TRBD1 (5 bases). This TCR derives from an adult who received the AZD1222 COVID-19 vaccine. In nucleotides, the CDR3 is TGTGCCAGCAGGGGGGGGTTTTCGGACACTGAAGCTTTCTTT. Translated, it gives CASRGGFSDTEAFF.